This T cell receptor (beta chain) came from a study of a mutant IDH1 vaccine in newly diagnosed glioma. Sequencing used immunoSEQ multiplex PCR; TCRdb keeps in-frame clones, though not all of them. The profile shows 50,000 to 55,000 clones, 78% of them singletons. CDR3 size: 15 residues. Germline V CDR1 and CDR2: SNHLY, FYNNEI. V was pared by 7 bases and J by 1 base, with 16 bases between. The time point was: week 5, during vaccination. The content of each vaccine dose was 300 ug of mutant IDH1 20-mer peptide, and topical imiquimod accompanied it. Within the sample, this clone is medium-sized. Its antigen is as yet unknown.

The genes are TRBV2 and TRBJ1-1; D is unclear. This TCR was sampled from a man over 45 with glioma. The sequenced sample was PBMCs, obtained from a glioma patient whose treatment included an IDH1 peptide vaccine. The CDR3 DNA reads as TGTGCCAGCACCCTAAGCCGGGCGGGGAACACTGAAGCTTTCTTT. Translation: CASTLSRAGNTEAFF.